This T cell receptor beta chain stems from a study of blood T cell repertoires in COVID-19. For the study at large: The origin of the acute and convalescent COVID-19 samples was the United States, Italy and Spain. Sources were T cells, B-cell-depleted T cells, or PBMCs; the material itself was cDNA or gDNA.

After removal of 6 bases from V and 8 bases from J, the junction contained 4 bases not matched to a gene. The germline V gene has CDR1 SNHLY and CDR2 FYNNEI. The CDR3 extends over 14 amino acids. This clone has only one observation. In the source study's methods: The authors estimated nucleated cell counts from reference gene primer amplification. Clones were read by immunoSEQ multiplex PCR, and TCRdb kept only the in-frame ones, dropping some. Clone size and the V and J calls come from that table; the DNA yielded D and trimming. The sample lists 70,000 to 90,000 clones; about 86% were seen once. Patients at the Seattle site were enrolled during active infection and followed longitudinally.

This TCR was recovered from a man aged 80 or over with COVID-19, enrolled during active disease. Sequencing was performed on peripheral blood. The rearrangement joins TRBV2 to TRBJ2-4, with TRBD2 matching over 13 bases. In DNA, the CDR3 is TGTGCCAGCAGAAGGACTAGCGGGGGAGACATTCAGTACTTC. Translated: CASRRTSGGDIQYF.